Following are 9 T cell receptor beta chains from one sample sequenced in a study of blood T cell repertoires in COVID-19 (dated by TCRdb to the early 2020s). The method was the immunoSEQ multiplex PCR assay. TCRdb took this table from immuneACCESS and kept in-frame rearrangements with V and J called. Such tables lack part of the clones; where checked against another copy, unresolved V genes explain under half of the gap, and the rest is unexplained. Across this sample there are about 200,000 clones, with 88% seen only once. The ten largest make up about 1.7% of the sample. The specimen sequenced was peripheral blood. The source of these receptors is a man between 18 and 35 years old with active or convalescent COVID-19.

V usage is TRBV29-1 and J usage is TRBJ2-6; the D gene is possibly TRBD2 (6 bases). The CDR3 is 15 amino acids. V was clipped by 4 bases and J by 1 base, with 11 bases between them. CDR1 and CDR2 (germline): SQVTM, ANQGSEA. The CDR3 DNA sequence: TGCAGCGTTGTATATCGGGGGTCTGGGGCCAACGTCCTGACTTTC. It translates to CSVVYRGSGANVLTF.

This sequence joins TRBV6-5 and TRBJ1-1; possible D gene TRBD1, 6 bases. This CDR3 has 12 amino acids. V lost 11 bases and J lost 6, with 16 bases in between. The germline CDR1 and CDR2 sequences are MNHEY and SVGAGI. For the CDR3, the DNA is TGTGCCGGGTACAGGGAACCGGCTGAAGCTTTCTTT. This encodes CAGYREPAEAFF.

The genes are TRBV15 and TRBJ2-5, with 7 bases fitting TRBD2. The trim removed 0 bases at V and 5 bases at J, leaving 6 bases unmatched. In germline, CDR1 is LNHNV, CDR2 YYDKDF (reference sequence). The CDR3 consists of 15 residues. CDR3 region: CATSRDRDYWETQYF. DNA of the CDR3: TGTGCCACCAGCAGAGATAGGGACTATTGGGAGACCCAGTACTTC.

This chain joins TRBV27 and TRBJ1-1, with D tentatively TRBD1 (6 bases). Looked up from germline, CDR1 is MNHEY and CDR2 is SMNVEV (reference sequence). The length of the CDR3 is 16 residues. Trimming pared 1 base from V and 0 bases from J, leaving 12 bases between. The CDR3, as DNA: TGTGCCAGCAGTTTATATCCAGGGGTGATGAACACTGAAGCTTTCTTT. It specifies CASSLYPGVMNTEAFF.

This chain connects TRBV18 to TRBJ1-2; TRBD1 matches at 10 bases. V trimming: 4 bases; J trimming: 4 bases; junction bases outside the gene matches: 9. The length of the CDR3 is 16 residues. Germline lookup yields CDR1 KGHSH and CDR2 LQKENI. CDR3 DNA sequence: TGTGCCAGCTCACAGGGGACAGGGGAACACGGCTATGGCTACACCTTC. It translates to CASSQGTGEHGYGYTF.

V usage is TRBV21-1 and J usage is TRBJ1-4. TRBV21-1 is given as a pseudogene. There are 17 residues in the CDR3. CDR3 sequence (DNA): TGTGCCAGCAGCAAATCGAGGGGGGGCTCAACTAATGAAAAACTGTTTTTT. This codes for CASSKSRGGSTNEKLFF.

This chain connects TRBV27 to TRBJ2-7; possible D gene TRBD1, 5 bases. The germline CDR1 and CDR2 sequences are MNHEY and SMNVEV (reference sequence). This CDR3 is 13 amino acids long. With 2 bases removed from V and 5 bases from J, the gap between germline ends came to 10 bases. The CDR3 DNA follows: TGTGCCAGCAGTTTACAACAGGATAACGAGCAGTACTTC. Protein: CASSLQQDNEQYF.

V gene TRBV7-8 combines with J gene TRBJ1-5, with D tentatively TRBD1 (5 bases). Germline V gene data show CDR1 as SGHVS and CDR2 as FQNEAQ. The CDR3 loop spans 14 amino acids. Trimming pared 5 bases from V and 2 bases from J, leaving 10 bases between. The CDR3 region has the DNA TGTGCCAGCAGCAAAGGGGTTGGCAATCAGCCCCAGCATTTT. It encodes CASSKGVGNQPQHF.

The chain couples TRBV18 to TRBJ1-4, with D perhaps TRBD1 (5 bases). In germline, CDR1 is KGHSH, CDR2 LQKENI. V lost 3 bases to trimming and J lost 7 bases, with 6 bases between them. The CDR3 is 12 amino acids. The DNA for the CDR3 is TGTGCCAGCTCACCCCAGGGTGAAAAACTGTTTTTT. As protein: CASSPQGEKLFF.